The present T cell receptor beta chain was sequenced within a study of T-cell reconstitution after alpha-beta-depleted transplantation in children listed by TCRdb under 2016. Looking at the study overall: T-cell immune reconstitution after TCRalphabeta/CD19-depleted allogeneic hematopoietic cell transplantation in children was quantitatively tracked in the study by means of TCR repertoire profiling.

This clonotype has a handful of counts. It lacks a known antigen. No much larger clonotype is one base removed from it; base qualities were not supplied. The junction shows trimming of 4 bases on V and 5 bases on J, plus 5 bases between the germline ends. Reading from cysteine to phenylalanine, the CDR3 counts 11 amino acids. The retained sequence is limited to the CDR3, 33 bases, with the frame set at the first base. For CDR1 and CDR2, the germline V gene lists SNHLY and FYNNEI. Library construction relied on PCR. The data were produced on an Illumina HiSeq 2500. TCR library preparation used molecular barcoding, with unique molecular identifiers applied to normalize quantification of the TCRbeta repertoire. TCRdb reprocessed the public reads (quality trimming at Q25 with fastp, clone calling with MiXCR) and kept in-frame beta chains. Rows are unified per CDR3 protein, each entry keeping the most common DNA and genes. Present in this sample are some 550,000 distinct CDR3 sequences, approximately 16% of which were seen just once. The ten largest clones capture around 3.3% of the sample.

The chain is assembled from TRBV2 and TRBJ1-2; the D gene cannot be resolved reliably. This sequence originates from a human donor who donated a stem cell graft to a child with acute lymphoblastic leukemia. Sequencing was performed on PBMCs from the stem cell graft donor, taken from the stem cell graft. The bases read TGTGCCAGCAGTGGTACTTATGGCTACACCTTC. The encoded protein is CASSGTYGYTF.